The 13 T cell receptor beta chains presented below share a single source sample, sequenced in a study of blood T cell repertoires in COVID-19. Generated by immunoSEQ multiplex PCR, the TCRdb table keeps only in-frame clones and is missing some. The top ten hold under 9.5% of the sample, which has about 130,000 clones, about 86% seen once. The sequencing input was PBMCs or T cells enriched from blood (not recorded which). The receptor set was obtained from a man aged 45-60 years who had recovered from COVID-19.

This chain joins TRBV20-1 and TRBJ1-2; 9 bases line up with TRBD1. Germline loops: CDR1 DFQATT, CDR2 SNEGSKA (reference sequence). The CDR3 consists of 11 residues. V trimming: 6 bases; J trimming: 6 bases; junction bases outside the gene matches: 2. The CDR3 loop is CSAGTGNGYTF. In nucleotides, the CDR3 is TGCAGTGCGGGGACAGGGAATGGCTACACCTTC.

The rearrangement joins TRBV19 to TRBJ1-2; 7 nucleotides align to TRBD1. The CDR3 covers 14 residues. Looked up from germline, CDR1 is LNHDA and CDR2 is SQIVND (reference sequence). V shed 3 bases and J 4 bases; nucleotides not matched to a gene: 5. As DNA, the CDR3 is TGTGCCAGTAGTATTAAGGGACAGAGCTATGGCTACACCTTC. Its protein is CASSIKGQSYGYTF.

This chain joins TRBV29-1 and TRBJ1-1; 8 nucleotides align to TRBD1. CDR1 is SQVTM and CDR2 is ANQGSEA in the germline V gene. V trimming: 8 bases; J trimming: 5 bases; junction bases outside the gene matches: 10. This CDR3 is 13 amino acids long. The CDR3 loop reads CSTRQGLGTEAFF. CDR3 sequence (DNA): TGCAGCACTCGACAGGGGCTTGGGACTGAAGCTTTCTTT.

In this sample, this clone turned up a few times. The chain joins TRBV9 to TRBJ1-2, with 8 bases aligning to TRBD1. The CDR3 runs to 18 residues. Germline assignment: CDR1 SGDLS and CDR2 YYNGEE. Trimming removed 2 bases from V and 0 bases from J; junction bases left unmatched: 12. The CDR3 spells CASSVGEGQGSTNYGYTF. CDR3 DNA sequence: TGTGCCAGCAGCGTGGGGGAAGGACAGGGCTCCACTAACTATGGCTACACCTTC.

This chain connects TRBV6-2 or TRBV6-3 to TRBJ1-2, with D unclear. CDR1 and CDR2 (germline): MNHEY, SVGEGT. This CDR3 has 14 residues. V was clipped by 0 bases and J by 0 bases, with 5 bases between them. In DNA, the CDR3 is TGTGCCAGCAGTTACTCGGCAGCTAACTATGGCTACACCTTC. Translating it yields CASSYSAANYGYTF.

The chain employs TRBV28 and TRBJ1-4; TRBD1 might be the D (5 bases). This CDR3 comprises 13 residues. Trimming took 7 bases from V and 5 from J, leaving 11 bases between them. CDR1 and CDR2 (germline): MDHEN, SYDVKM. CDR3 in amino acids: CASKAQVNEKLFF. For the CDR3, the DNA is TGTGCCAGCAAGGCACAGGTAAATGAAAAACTGTTTTTT.

V usage is TRBV9 and J usage is TRBJ2-1, with D possibly TRBD2 on 5 matching bases. The germline V gene has CDR1 SGDLS and CDR2 YYNGEE. Trimming shortened V by 1 base and J by 9 bases, and 23 bases separated the two germline ends. This CDR3 comprises 17 residues. CDR3 in amino acids: CASSVSQAAGRSGEQFF. The DNA for the CDR3 is TGTGCCAGCAGCGTAAGTCAGGCGGCGGGTCGGTCCGGTGAGCAGTTCTTC.

This clone came up many times. The gene calls are TRBV2 and TRBJ1-5; possibly TRBD1 for D (5 bases). CDR1 and CDR2 from the germline V gene are SNHLY and FYNNEI. The germline V and J ends were trimmed by 2 bases and 7 bases, with 9 bases remaining between them. CDR3 size: 13 residues. The CDR3 DNA follows: TGTGCCAGCAGTGAAAGGGGAAGACAGCCCCAGCATTTT. As protein: CASSERGRQPQHF.

This sequence joins TRBV19 and TRBJ1-2; D is unresolved. Trimming pared 6 bases from V and 3 bases from J, leaving 11 bases between. This CDR3 spans 13 amino acids. Germline assignment: CDR1 LNHDA and CDR2 SQIVND (reference sequence). For the CDR3, the DNA is TGTGCCAGTAGATACCTGCAGGACTATGGCTACACCTTC. Protein: CASRYLQDYGYTF. Supplemented by reference TRBV19 and TRBJ1-2, the full variable domain reads DGGITQSPKYLFRKEGQNVTLSCEQNLNHDAMYWYRQDPGQGLRLIYYSQIVNDFQKGDIAEGYSVSREKKESFPLTVTSAQKNPTAFYLCASRYLQDYGYTFGSGTRLTVV.

The chain joins TRBV19 to TRBJ1-4; D might be TRBD1 (5 bases). The V gene's germline CDR1 is LNHDA and CDR2 SQIVND (reference sequence). The V gene lost 3 bases and the J gene lost 8 bases, with 13 bases spanning the gap. CDR3 length: 14 amino acids. DNA for the CDR3: TGTGCCAGTAGTATGGCCAGGGCTGAAGAAAAACTGTTTTTT. Its protein product is CASSMARAEEKLFF.

The rearrangement uses TRBV5-1 and TRBJ2-6; 8 positions agree with TRBD1. Trimming at V came to 5 bases and at J to 4 bases, leaving 8 bases not matched to a gene. Germline assignment: CDR1 SGHRS and CDR2 YFSETQ. This CDR3 contains 16 residues. CDR3 in amino acids: CASRDRVGSGANVLTF. The CDR3 region has the DNA TGCGCCAGCAGGGACAGGGTCGGGTCGGGGGCCAACGTCCTGACTTTC.

The chain joins TRBV12-3 or TRBV12-4 to TRBJ1-2; D not resolved. Trimming removed 2 bases at V and 2 bases at J, with 6 bases between. The CDR3 has 13 amino acids. The CDR3 DNA is TGTGCCAGCAGTTTATCCGGGAACTATGGCTACACCTTC. Residues: CASSLSGNYGYTF.

This chain connects TRBV5-6 to TRBJ1-2, with D possibly matching TRBD1 (6 bases). Germline V gives CDR1 SGHDT, CDR2 YYEEEE. This CDR3 region has 13 residues. V was trimmed by 5 bases and J by 2 bases, leaving 10 bases between them. CDR3 nucleotide sequence: TGTGCCAGCAGTCCAACAGGGAACTATGGCTACACCTTC. This encodes CASSPTGNYGYTF.